This T cell receptor beta chain derives from a study of blood T cell repertoires in COVID-19. On the study more broadly: Sites in the United States, Italy and Spain provided acute and convalescent COVID-19 samples. T cells, B-cell-depleted T cells, or PBMCs provided the cDNA or gDNA that served as material.

In the authors' workflow: Amplifying reference gene primers gave estimates of nucleated cell counts. Sequencing was performed with immunoSEQ multiplex PCR; in TCRdb, only in-frame clones are kept and a portion is missing. V and J calls plus clone size are reproduced from that table; the DNA served to infer D and trimming. The sample lists about 140,000 clones, more than 80% seen once, with approximately 6.6% in the top ten. CDR3 length: 13 residues. The V and J ends lost 2 bases and 2 bases respectively, with 7 bases between them. Germline values: CDR1 MNHEY, CDR2 SVGAGI. This clonotype originated in a human donor in a cohort sampled during active COVID-19. Sequencing was performed on peripheral blood. V usage is TRBV6-5 and J usage is TRBJ2-7; D remains unclear. The CDR3 sequence: CASSYRRAYEQYF. DNA for the CDR3: TGTGCCAGCAGTTACCGAAGAGCCTACGAGCAGTACTTC.